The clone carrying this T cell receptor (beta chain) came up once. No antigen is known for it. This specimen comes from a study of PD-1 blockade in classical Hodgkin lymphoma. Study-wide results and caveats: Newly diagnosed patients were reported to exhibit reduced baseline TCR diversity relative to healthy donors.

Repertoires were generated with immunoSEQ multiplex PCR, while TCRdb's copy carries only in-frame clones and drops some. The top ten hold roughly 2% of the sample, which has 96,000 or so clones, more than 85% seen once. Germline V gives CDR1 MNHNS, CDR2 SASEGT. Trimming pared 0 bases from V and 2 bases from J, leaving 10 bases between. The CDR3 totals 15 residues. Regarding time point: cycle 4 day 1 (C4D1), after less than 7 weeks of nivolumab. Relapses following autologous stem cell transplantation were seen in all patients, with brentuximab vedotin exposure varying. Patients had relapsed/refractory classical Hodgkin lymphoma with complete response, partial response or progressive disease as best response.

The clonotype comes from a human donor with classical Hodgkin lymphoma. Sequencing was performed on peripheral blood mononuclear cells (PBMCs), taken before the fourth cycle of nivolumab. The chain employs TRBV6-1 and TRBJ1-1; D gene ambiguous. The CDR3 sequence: CASSEAQAVNTEAFF. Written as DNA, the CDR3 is TGTGCCAGCAGTGAAGCGCAGGCGGTTAACACTGAAGCTTTCTTT.